This T cell receptor (beta chain) was captured in a study of blood T cell repertoires in COVID-19. Study summary: Acute-phase and convalescent COVID-19 samples originated in the United States, Italy and Spain. The analysed material was cDNA or gDNA that came from T cells, B-cell-depleted T cells, or PBMCs.

The V and J ends lost 7 bases and 7 bases respectively, with 10 bases between them. The germline V gene encodes CDR1 WNHNN and CDR2 SYGVQD (reference sequence). The CDR3 is made up of 12 amino acids. Study processing details: For nucleated cells, counts were estimated from reference gene primer amplification. Here immunoSEQ multiplex PCR was the method, and the copy in TCRdb shows in-frame clones only, minus some. V, J and clone size were drawn from that table, and D and trimming were deduced from the DNA. Of about 74,000 clones listed, around nine tenths are singletons. The specimen was peripheral blood. The chain has TRBV10-1 and TRBJ2-2; D possibly corresponds to TRBD2 (5 bases). The TCR comes from a man between 65 and 79 years old with active or convalescent COVID-19. The CDR3 region is CASTAAGGELFF. In DNA form, the CDR3 reads TGCGCCAGCACAGCGGCCGGCGGGGAGCTGTTTTTT.